Each of the 25 T cell receptor beta chains below was sequenced from the same sample in a study of kidney transplant recipient with SARS-CoV-2 infection. One entry per CDR3 protein, called by TCRdb with MiXCR from the reads. Altogether under 250,000 distinct CDR3 sequences are present, 29% being singletons, with the ten largest covering about 7%. The sequencing here drew on a blood sample, taken at baseline and between days 110 and 120 from a kidney transplant recipient. These receptors came from a male patient in his thirties who had COVID-19 and was a kidney transplant recipient. The T cells may come from the graft donor.

Many counts were recorded for this clonotype. V usage is TRBV12-3 or TRBV12-4 and J usage is TRBJ1-1; D uncertain. The CDR3 is 13 residues long. Trimming cost V 6 bases and J 1 base, with 9 bases left between them. CDR3 in DNA: TGTGCCAGCAGCTCTGGGCCGAACACTGAAGCTTTCTTT. Translated: CASSSGPNTEAFF.

Many counts were recorded for this clonotype. The chain combines TRBV7-2 with TRBJ1-2; no firm D call. The CDR3 loop spans 17 amino acids. In germline, CDR1 is SGHTA, CDR2 FQGNSA. The V and J ends lost 5 bases and 4 bases respectively, with 23 bases between them. Here the CDR3 reads CASSLEFRDGKTYGYTF. The DNA of the CDR3 is TGTGCCAGCAGCCTCGAATTCAGAGACGGAAAGACCTATGGCTACACCTTC.

There are many counts of this clonotype. The V call is TRBV5-8, the J call TRBJ1-2, with D perhaps matching TRBD1 (5 bases). Germline assignment: CDR1 SGHTS and CDR2 YDEGEE. Deletions cut 7 bases from V and 4 bases from J, with 23 bases between. The CDR3 loop spans 16 amino acids. CDR3 region: CASGANHPRKTYGYTF. As DNA, the CDR3 is TGTGCCAGCGGGGCGAATCATCCACGAAAGACCTATGGCTACACCTTC. Together with reference TRBV5-8 and TRBJ1-2, the CDR3 gives the full variable domain: EAGVTQSPTHLIKTRGQQATLRCSPISGHTSVYWYQQALGLGLQFLLWYDEGEERNRGNFPPRFSGRQFPNYSSELNVNALELEDSALYLCASGANHPRKTYGYTFGSGTRLTVV.

The sample holds many counts of this clonotype. The chain is built from TRBV18 and TRBJ2-7, with TRBD2 matching over 10 bases. The germline gives CDR1 KGHSH, CDR2 LQKENI. This CDR3 has 16 residues. With 5 bases clipped from V and 3 bases from J, the junction kept 10 bases outside the gene matches. CDR3 protein: CASSGQRTSGNYEQYF. For the CDR3, the DNA is TGTGCCAGCTCAGGGCAGAGGACTAGCGGTAACTACGAGCAGTACTTC.

Turning to this clonotype: This may be a read error, as it is one base from a much larger clone. V gene TRBV19 combines with J gene TRBJ2-1, with TRBD2 matching over 7 bases. The CDR3 is made up of 15 amino acids. Germline V gene sequence: CDR1 LNHDA, CDR2 SQIVND (reference sequence). The CDR3 here is CASIPLGGSESEQSF. The CDR3 bases are TGTGCCAGTATTCCCCTCGGCGGGAGCGAGAGTGAGCAGTCCTTC. Supplemented by reference TRBV19 and TRBJ2-1, the full variable domain reads DGGITQSPKYLFRKEGQNVTLSCEQNLNHDAMYWYRQDPGQGLRLIYYSQIVNDFQKGDIAEGYSVSREKKESFPLTVTSAQKNPTAFYLCASIPLGGSESEQSFGPGTRLTVL.

The table lists this clonotype with many counts. This chain uses TRBV12-3 or TRBV12-4 with TRBJ2-3; D may correspond to TRBD1 or TRBD2 (6 bases each). V dropped 6 bases and J dropped 0 bases, with 10 bases sitting between them. The CDR3 has 14 residues. This chain's CDR3 is CASRRDTSTDTQYF. Here the CDR3 DNA reads TGTGCCAGCAGGCGGGACACCAGCACAGATACGCAGTATTTT.

As regards this clonotype: A much larger clone sits a single nucleotide away, making a read error possible. The chain carries TRBV19 and TRBJ1-5, with TRBD1 as a possible D gene (6 bases). V lost 5 bases to trimming and J lost 3 bases, with 11 bases between them. Germline assignment: CDR1 LNHDA and CDR2 SQIVND (reference sequence). This CDR3 spans 14 amino acids. The CDR3: CASSAGANNQPQHF. DNA for the CDR3: TGTGCCAGTAGTGCGGGGGCGAACAATCAGCCCCAGCATTTT.

Details on this clonotype: The junction does not match germline at one end; this may be a read error. This chain links TRBV9 with TRBJ2-7; D not certain. Per germline, CDR1 SGDLS and CDR2 YYNGEE. The CDR3 runs to 16 residues. The DNA for the CDR3 is TGTGCCAGCAGCCCCCACCAGGTTCTAGGCTCCTACGGGCAGTACTTC. This codes for CASSPHQVLGSYGQYF.

This clonotype appeared many times. The V and J genes are TRBV28 and TRBJ1-1; possible D gene TRBD1, 5 bases. V was trimmed by 3 bases and J by 1 base, leaving 15 bases between them. CDR1 MDHEN and CDR2 SYDVKM come from the germline V gene. The CDR3 is 16 amino acids. The CDR3 protein is CASSFPSVQANTEAFF. The DNA of the CDR3 is TGTGCCAGCAGTTTCCCTTCAGTACAGGCGAACACTGAAGCTTTCTTT.

This clonotype showed up just a few times. V usage is TRBV5-1 and J usage is TRBJ2-3; D gene ambiguous. Trimming cost V 0 bases and J 1 base, with 9 bases left between them. The CDR3 has 15 amino acids. The germline V gene has CDR1 SGHRS and CDR2 YFSETQ. The DNA of the CDR3 is TGCGCCAGCAGCTTGGCCGGCTTGGGCACAGATACGCAGTATTTT. Translating it yields CASSLAGLGTDTQYF.

Regarding this clonotype: Given a much more abundant clone one base away, this may be a read error. J is TRBJ2-7 and V is TRBV6-8; maybe TRBD2 (6 bases). The CDR3 has 13 amino acids. Germline V gives CDR1 MNHGY, CDR2 SAAAGT. Trimming pared 7 bases from V and 3 bases from J, leaving 13 bases between. CDR3 residues: CASNLGTGYEQYF. CDR3 sequence (DNA): TGTGCCAGCAACCTAGGGACTGGCTACGAGCAGTACTTC.

This clonotype was counted ten times or more. This sequence joins TRBV5-1 and TRBJ1-2; no firm D call. Germline V gene lookup returns CDR1 SGHRS and CDR2 YFSETQ. This CDR3 is 16 amino acids long. The germline V and J ends were trimmed by 7 bases and 4 bases, with 23 bases remaining between them. The CDR3 DNA is TGCGCCAGCCAAGCTTTATCGGTTCGAAAGACCTATGGCTACACCTTC. Its translation: CASQALSVRKTYGYTF.

This clonotype appeared many times. V is TRBV29-1 and J is TRBJ1-1; unclear D gene. Per the germline V gene, CDR1 is SQVTM and CDR2 is ANQGSEA. The CDR3 covers 13 residues. V was trimmed by 3 bases and J by 5 bases, leaving 13 bases between them. This CDR3 reads CSVDPTGQTEAFF. CDR3 coding DNA: TGCAGCGTTGACCCCACCGGCCAGACTGAAGCTTTCTTT. Filled out from reference TRBV29-1 and TRBJ1-1, the complete variable domain reads SAVISQKPSRDICQRGTSLTIQCQVDSQVTMMFWYRQQPGQSLTLIATANQGSEATYESGFVIDKFPISRPNLTFSTLTVSNMSPEDSSIYLCSVDPTGQTEAFFGQGTRLTVV.

This clonotype was observed many times. V gene TRBV29-1 combines with J gene TRBJ2-7; 7 bases align to TRBD1. This CDR3 has 13 amino acids. V shed 4 bases and J 6 bases; nucleotides not matched to a gene: 9. Germline values: CDR1 SQVTM, CDR2 ANQGSEA. As DNA, the CDR3 is TGCAGCGTTGCACAGGGGCTGGTCGGCGAGCAGTACTTC. It codes for CSVAQGLVGEQYF.

This clonotype has at least ten counts. The chain recombines TRBV18 with TRBJ1-1; a possible D gene is TRBD1 (5 bases). This CDR3 contains 13 residues. CDR1 KGHSH and CDR2 LQKENI come from the germline V gene. Trimming left V 5 bases short and J 0 bases short, with 7 bases between. The CDR3 spells CASSKTVNTEAFF. Written as DNA, the CDR3 is TGTGCCAGCTCAAAGACAGTGAACACTGAAGCTTTCTTT.

Notes on this clonotype: Possible read error: a much larger clone is one base away. CDR3 nucleotide sequence: TGTGCCAGCAGTTTGGCAGGCGTGGCTTCTGACTCCTACGAGCAGTACTTC. Translated, it gives CASSLAGVASDSYEQYF. This chain connects TRBV27 to TRBJ2-7; no clear D. Trimming removed 3 bases from V and 0 bases from J, with 18 bases in between. CDR1 and CDR2 (germline): MNHEY, SMNVEV (reference sequence). This CDR3 comprises 17 residues.

This clonotype was counted at least ten times. The chain recombines TRBV27 with TRBJ2-7, with 11 bases aligning to TRBD2. This CDR3 comprises 15 residues. V lost 4 bases, J lost 4 bases, and 6 bases stayed unmatched. Germline V gene sequence: CDR1 MNHEY, CDR2 SMNVEV (reference sequence). CDR3 protein: CASSSLTSGDYEQYF. Here the CDR3 DNA reads TGTGCCAGCAGTTCTTTGACTAGCGGGGATTACGAGCAGTACTTC.

This clonotype was observed at least ten times. This sequence joins TRBV6-1 and TRBJ1-2; no clear D gene. The CDR3 totals 17 residues. Germline assignment: CDR1 MNHNS and CDR2 SASEGT. The V end lost 5 bases, the J end lost 4 bases, and 23 bases lay between the germline ends. CDR3 DNA: TGTGCCAGCAGTACGGCGAACTCTATGCGAAAGACCTATGGCTACACCTTC. It translates to CASSTANSMRKTYGYTF.

Remarks on this clonotype: A read error is possible here, since a much larger clone lies one base away. CDR3 amino acids: CASPIYAPGKTYGYTF. The CDR3 nucleotides are TGTGCCAGCCCCATTTACGCACCAGGAAAGACCTATGGCTACACCTTC. The chain uses TRBV5-4 and TRBJ1-2; D is uncertain. The ends were cut back, 7 bases at V and 4 bases at J, with 23 bases in the middle. There are 16 residues in the CDR3. Per germline, CDR1 SGHNT and CDR2 YYREEE (reference sequence). The full variable domain, completed using reference TRBV5-4 and TRBJ1-2, is ETGVTQSPTHLIKTRGQQVTLRCSSQSGHNTVSWYQQALGQGPQFIFQYYREEENGRGNFPPRFSGLQFPNYSSELNVNALELDDSALYLCASPIYAPGKTYGYTFGSGTRLTVV.

V and J are TRBV9 and TRBJ2-5; 7 bases align to TRBD2. V was clipped by 0 bases and J by 5 bases; unmatched bases: 7. This CDR3 is built from 15 residues. Germline V gene data show CDR1 as SGDLS and CDR2 as YYNGEE. The CDR3 is CASSVGGRVGETQYF. Here the CDR3 DNA reads TGTGCCAGCAGCGTAGGCGGGAGAGTGGGGGAGACCCAGTACTTC.

With respect to this clonotype: This may be a read error: a much more frequent sequence differs by one nucleotide. Because the CDR3 is missing its conserved closing phenylalanine or tryptophan, this is likely a read error. The chain recombines TRBV10-2 with TRBJ2-7, with 8 bases identical to TRBD2. Germline V lookup: CDR1 WSHSY, CDR2 SAAADI. The CDR3 is 12 residues long. J lost 9 bases, V lost 2 bases, and 3 bases had no gene match. In DNA form, the CDR3 reads TGCGCCAGCAGTGAGGCTAGCGGGTCGCAGTACGCC. Its protein product is CASSEASGSQYA.

This clonotype was counted ten times or more. This chain connects TRBV7-2 to TRBJ2-7; D is undetermined. Germline CDR1 SGHTA, CDR2 FQGNSA. V lost 3 bases to trimming and J lost 2 bases, with 8 bases between them. CDR3 length: 13 residues. As DNA, the CDR3 is TGTGCCAGCAGCTTCGGCATGGCCTACGAGCAGTACTTC. Its translation is CASSFGMAYEQYF.

The rearrangement uses TRBV19 and TRBJ2-6, with D possibly TRBD2 on 5 matching bases. V was shortened by 5 bases and J by 0 bases, with 11 bases between the two germline ends. The CDR3 loop spans 16 amino acids. Germline loops: CDR1 LNHDA, CDR2 SQIVND (reference sequence). The CDR3 DNA reads as TGTGCCAGTAGTTCGCGACGGGACTCTGGGGCCAACGTCCTGACTTTC. Translated, it gives CASSSRRDSGANVLTF.

This clonotype showed up many times. The chain employs TRBV23-1 and TRBJ1-2; no reliable D call. TRBV23-1 is marked as an open reading frame, function uncertain. V gave up 5 bases and J gave up 4 bases, with 23 bases separating them. The CDR3 totals 17 residues. This chain's CDR3 is CASSVCGLRRKTYGYTF. As DNA, the CDR3 is TGCGCCAGCAGTGTCTGTGGGCTACGCAGAAAGACCTATGGCTACACCTTC.

The V call is TRBV30, the J call TRBJ1-2; D is ambiguous. With 5 bases removed from V and 4 bases from J, the gap between germline ends came to 23 bases. CDR3 length: 16 residues. The germline V gene has CDR1 GTSNPN and CDR2 SVGIG (reference sequence). The CDR3 DNA is TGTGCCTGGCTAGCCGGGCGTTATAGAAAGATCTATGGCTACACCTTC. Residues: CAWLAGRYRKIYGYTF.